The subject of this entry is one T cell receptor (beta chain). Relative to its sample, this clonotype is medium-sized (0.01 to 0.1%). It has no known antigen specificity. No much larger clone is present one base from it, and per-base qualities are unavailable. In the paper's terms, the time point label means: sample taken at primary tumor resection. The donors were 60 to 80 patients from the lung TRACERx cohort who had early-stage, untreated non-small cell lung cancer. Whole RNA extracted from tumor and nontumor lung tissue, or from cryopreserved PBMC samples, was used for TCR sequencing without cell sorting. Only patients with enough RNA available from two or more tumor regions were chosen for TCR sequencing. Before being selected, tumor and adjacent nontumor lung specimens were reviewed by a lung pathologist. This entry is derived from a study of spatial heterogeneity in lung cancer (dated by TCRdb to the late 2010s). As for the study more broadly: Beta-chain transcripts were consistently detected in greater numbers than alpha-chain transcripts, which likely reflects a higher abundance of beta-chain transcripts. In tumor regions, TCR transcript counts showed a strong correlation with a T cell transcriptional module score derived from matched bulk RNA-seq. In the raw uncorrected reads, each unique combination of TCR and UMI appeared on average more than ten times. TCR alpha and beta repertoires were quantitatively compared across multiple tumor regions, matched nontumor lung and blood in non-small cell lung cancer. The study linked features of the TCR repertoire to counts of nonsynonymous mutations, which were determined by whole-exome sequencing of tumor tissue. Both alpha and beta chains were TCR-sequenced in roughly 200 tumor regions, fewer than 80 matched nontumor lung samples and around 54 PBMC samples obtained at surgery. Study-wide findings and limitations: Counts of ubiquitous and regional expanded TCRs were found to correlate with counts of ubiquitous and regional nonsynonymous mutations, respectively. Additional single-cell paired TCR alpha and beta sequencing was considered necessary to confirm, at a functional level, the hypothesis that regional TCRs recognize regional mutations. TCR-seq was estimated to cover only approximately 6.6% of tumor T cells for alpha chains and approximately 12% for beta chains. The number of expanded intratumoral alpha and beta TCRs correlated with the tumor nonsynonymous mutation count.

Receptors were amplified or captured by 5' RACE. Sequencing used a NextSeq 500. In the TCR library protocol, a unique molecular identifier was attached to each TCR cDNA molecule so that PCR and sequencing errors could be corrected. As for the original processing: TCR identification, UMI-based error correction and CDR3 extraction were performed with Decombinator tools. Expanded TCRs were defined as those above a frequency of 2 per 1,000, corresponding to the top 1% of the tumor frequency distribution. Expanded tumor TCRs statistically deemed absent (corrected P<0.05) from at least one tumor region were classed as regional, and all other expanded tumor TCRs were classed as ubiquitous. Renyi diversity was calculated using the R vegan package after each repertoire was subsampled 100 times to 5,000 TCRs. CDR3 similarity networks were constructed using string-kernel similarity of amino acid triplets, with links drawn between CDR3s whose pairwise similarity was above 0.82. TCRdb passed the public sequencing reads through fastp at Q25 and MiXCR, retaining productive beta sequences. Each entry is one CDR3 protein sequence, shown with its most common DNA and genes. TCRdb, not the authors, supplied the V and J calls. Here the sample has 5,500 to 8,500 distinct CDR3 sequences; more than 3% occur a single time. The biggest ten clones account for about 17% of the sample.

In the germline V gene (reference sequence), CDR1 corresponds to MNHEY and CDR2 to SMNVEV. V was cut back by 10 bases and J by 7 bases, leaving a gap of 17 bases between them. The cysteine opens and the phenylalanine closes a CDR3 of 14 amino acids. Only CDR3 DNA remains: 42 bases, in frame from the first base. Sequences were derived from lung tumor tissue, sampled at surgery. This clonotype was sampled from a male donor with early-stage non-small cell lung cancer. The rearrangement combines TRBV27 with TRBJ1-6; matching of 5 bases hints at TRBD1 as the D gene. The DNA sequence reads TGTGCCACTCTTGGCTATGAGGGGAATTCACCCCTCCACTTT. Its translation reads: CATLGYEGNSPLHF.